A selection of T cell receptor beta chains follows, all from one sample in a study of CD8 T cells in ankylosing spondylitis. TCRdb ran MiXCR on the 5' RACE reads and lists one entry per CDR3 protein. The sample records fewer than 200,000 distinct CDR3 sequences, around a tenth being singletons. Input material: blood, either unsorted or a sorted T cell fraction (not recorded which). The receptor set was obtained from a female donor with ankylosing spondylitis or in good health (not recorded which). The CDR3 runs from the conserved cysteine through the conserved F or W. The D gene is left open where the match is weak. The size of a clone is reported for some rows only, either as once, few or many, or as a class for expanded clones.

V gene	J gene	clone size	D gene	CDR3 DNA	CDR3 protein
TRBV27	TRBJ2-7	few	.	TGTGCCAGCAGTTTATCGATAGAATTTAAGACCTACGAGCAGTACTTC	CASSLSIEFKTYEQYF
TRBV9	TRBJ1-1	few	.	TGTGCCAGCAGCGTAGACGTCGGCGGGAACACTGAAGCTTTCTTT	CASSVDVGGNTEAFF
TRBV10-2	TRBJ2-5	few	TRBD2	TGCGCCAGCAGTGAATACGCACTAGCGCCACAAGAGACCCAGTACTTC	CASSEYALAPQETQYF
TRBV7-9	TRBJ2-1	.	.	TGTGCCAGCAGCGACGAAAATGAGCAGTTCTTC	CASSDENEQFF
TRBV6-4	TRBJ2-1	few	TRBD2	TGTGCCAGCAGTGCCCGGACTAGCGGGTACAATGAGCAGTTCTTC	CASSARTSGYNEQFF
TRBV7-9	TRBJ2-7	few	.	TGTGCCAGCAGCTTCGGGGATCCCGAGCAGTACTTC	CASSFGDPEQYF
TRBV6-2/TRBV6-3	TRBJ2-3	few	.	TGTGCCAGCAACCAGGGGATCACTAGCACAGATACGCAGTATTTT	CASNQGITSTDTQYF
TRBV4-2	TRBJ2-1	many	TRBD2	TGTGCCAGCAGCCAAACCACGACTAGCGCCCGAACAAATGAGCAGTTCTTC	CASSQTTTSARTNEQFF
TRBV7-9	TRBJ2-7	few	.	TGTGCCAGCAGCCCCGAGGGGCCAAGTCCTGTCAACGAGCAGTACTTC	CASSPEGPSPVNEQYF
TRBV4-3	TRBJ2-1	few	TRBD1	TGCGCCAGCAGCCAAGATTGGGGACAGGGCTACAATGAGCAGTTCTTC	CASSQDWGQGYNEQFF
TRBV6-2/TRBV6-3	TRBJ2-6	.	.	TGTGCCAGCAGTCTACCATTCGGTACGTTCACCCCCGGGGCCAACGTCCTGACTTTC	CASSLPFGTFTPGANVLTF
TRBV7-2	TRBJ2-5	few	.	TGTGCCAGCAGCTTACCCCCTCAAGAGACCCAGTACTTC	CASSLPPQETQYF
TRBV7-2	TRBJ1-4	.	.	TGTGCCAGCAGCTTAAACGGCGGTCGAAGGGTGTATGAAAAACTGTTTTTT	CASSLNGGRRVYEKLFF
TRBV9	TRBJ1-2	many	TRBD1	TGTGCCAGCAGCGTAGGAAAGGGACAGGGAAAGTTCTTC	CASSVGKGQGKFF
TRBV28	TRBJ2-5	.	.	TGTGCCAGCAGTCCGGACTACCAACGGGAGACCCAGTACTTC	CASSPDYQRETQYF
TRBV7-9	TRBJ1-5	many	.	TGTGCCAGCAGCTCCGGTCCGCGGCAGCCCCAGCATTTT	CASSSGPRQPQHF
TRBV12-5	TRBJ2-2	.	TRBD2	TGTGCTAGTGGTTGGGGGGGGGACGGGGAGCTGTTTTTT	CASGWGGDGELFF
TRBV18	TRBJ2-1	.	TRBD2	TGTGCCAGCTCACCTGATAGCGGGAGAGGCTACAATGAGCAGTTCTTC	CASSPDSGRGYNEQFF
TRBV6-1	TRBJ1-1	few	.	TGTGCCAGCAGACCGGGGGGGTCTGCTGAAGCTTTCTTT	CASRPGGSAEAFF
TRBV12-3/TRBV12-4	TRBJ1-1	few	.	TGTGCCAGCGCAATCAGTAGGAGCGGAACTGAAGCTTTCTTT	CASAISRSGTEAFF
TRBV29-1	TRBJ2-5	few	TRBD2	TGCAGCGTACTAGCGGGAGTAAGCATTCGGGAGACCCAGTACTTC	CSVLAGVSIRETQYF
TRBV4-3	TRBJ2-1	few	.	TGCGCCAGCAGCCAAGATGGGGGATTTAGGCCCAATGAGCAGTTCTTC	CASSQDGGFRPNEQFF
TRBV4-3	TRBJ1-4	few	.	TGCGCCAGCAGCCAAGGGACCGGCGGGAAAGAAAAACTGTTTTTT	CASSQGTGGKEKLFF
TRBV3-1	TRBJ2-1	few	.	TGTGCCAGCAGCCAGTTCGTCCCTAGCTCCTACAATGAGCAGTTCTTC	CASSQFVPSSYNEQFF
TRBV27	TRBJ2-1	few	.	TGTGCCAGCAGTTTAATTGTAGCGGATGAGCAGTTCTTC	CASSLIVADEQFF
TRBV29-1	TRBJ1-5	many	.	TGCAGCGTTAGTCAGGGGCCAGCTCAGCCCCAGCATTTT	CSVSQGPAQPQHF
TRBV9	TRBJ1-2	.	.	TGTGCCAGCAGCGTAGGGTTGGCGGGAGATGGCTACACCTTC	CASSVGLAGDGYTF
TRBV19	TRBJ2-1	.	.	TGTGCCAGTAGTATTAGGGGGACCGGGACAAAGTTCTTC	CASSIRGTGTKFF
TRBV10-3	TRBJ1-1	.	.	TGTGCCATTTTAAGTGGAACTGAAGCTTTCTTT	CAILSGTEAFF
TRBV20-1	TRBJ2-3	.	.	TGCAGTGCTAGAGAGGCCAAAAGCACAGATACGCAGTATTTT	CSAREAKSTDTQYF
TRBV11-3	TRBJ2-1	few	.	TGTGCCAGCAGCTTTGGCTTCAGCTCCTACAATGAGCAGTTCTTC	CASSFGFSSYNEQFF
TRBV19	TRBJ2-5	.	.	TGTGCCAGTAGCCGGGACAACCAAGAGACCCAGTACTTC	CASSRDNQETQYF
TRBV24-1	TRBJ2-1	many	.	TGTGCCACCAGTGAACTGCCCCCGCACAATGAGCAGTTCTTC	CATSELPPHNEQFF
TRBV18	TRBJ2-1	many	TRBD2	TGTGCCAGCTCACCACGGGGACTAGCGTCCTACAATGAGCAGTTCTTC	CASSPRGLASYNEQFF
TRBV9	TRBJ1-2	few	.	TGTGCCAGCAGCGGGGGCTCGAGGGTCTATGGCTACACCTTC	CASSGGSRVYGYTF
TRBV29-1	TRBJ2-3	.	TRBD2	TGCAGCGTTGTAGGACTAGCGGGAGGGCCAATAGGCACAGATACGCAGTATTTT	CSVVGLAGGPIGTDTQYF
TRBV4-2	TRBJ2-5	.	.	TGTGCCAGCAGCCAAGATCGAGGCCCGGAGACCCAGTACTTC	CASSQDRGPETQYF
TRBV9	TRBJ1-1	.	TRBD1	TGTGCCAGCAGCGCAGAACAGGGGGGAACTGAAGCTTTCTTT	CASSAEQGGTEAFF
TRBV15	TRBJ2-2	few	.	TGTGCCACGATAGGGGTAACCGGGGAGCTGTTTTTT	CATIGVTGELFF
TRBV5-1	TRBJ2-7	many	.	TGCGCCAGCAGCCTCCAGGGGAACGAGCAGTACTTC	CASSLQGNEQYF
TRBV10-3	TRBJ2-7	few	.	TGTGCCATCAGCGACCCGGAGGTGGACGAGCAGTACTTC	CAISDPEVDEQYF
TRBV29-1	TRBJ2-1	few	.	TGCAGCGTTGAGGCCGGCAATGAGCAGTTCTTC	CSVEAGNEQFF
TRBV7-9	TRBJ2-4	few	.	TGTGCCAGCAGCCCGCGCGAAAACATTCAGTACTTC	CASSPRENIQYF
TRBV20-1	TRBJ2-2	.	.	TGCAGTGCAAGGAGCGTCTTAAACACCGGGGAGCTGTTTTTT	CSARSVLNTGELFF
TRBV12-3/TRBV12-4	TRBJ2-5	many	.	TGTGCCAGCAGTTTGGGGTTTAGAGAGACCCAGTACTTC	CASSLGFRETQYF
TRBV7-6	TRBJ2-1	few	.	TGTGCCAGCAATCCCATCAGGGAAGAGGGGCAGTTCTTC	CASNPIREEGQFF
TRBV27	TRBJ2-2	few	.	TGTGCCAGCAGTTTATCGAGGGATCCCGGCGGGGAGCTGTTTTTT	CASSLSRDPGGELFF
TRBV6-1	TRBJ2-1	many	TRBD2	TGTGCCAGCAGTCCTCTAGCGGGGACCTACAATGAGCAGTTCTTC	CASSPLAGTYNEQFF
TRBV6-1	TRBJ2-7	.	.	TGTGCCAGCAGTCTCAACTGGCGGGGCTCCATCGAGCAGTACTTC	CASSLNWRGSIEQYF
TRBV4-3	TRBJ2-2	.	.	TGCGCCAGCAGCCAAGCACTTGGTAACACCGGGGAGCTGTTTTTT	CASSQALGNTGELFF
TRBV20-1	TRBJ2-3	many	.	TGCAGTGCTCCCCTTGGAGATACGCAGTATTTT	CSAPLGDTQYF